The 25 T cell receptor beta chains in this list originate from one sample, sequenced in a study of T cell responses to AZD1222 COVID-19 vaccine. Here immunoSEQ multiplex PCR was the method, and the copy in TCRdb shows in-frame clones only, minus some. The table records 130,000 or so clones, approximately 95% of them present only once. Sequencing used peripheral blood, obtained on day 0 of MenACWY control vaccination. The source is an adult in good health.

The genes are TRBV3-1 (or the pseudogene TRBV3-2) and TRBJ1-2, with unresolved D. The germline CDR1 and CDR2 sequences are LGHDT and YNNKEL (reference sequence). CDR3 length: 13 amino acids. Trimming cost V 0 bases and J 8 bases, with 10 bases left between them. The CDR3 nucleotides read TGTGCCAGCAGCCAAGAAGTCCGGGCGGGCTACACCTTC. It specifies CASSQEVRAGYTF.

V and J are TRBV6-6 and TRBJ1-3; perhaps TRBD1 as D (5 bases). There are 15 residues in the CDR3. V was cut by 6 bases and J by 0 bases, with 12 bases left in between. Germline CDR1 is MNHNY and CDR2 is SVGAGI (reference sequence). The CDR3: CASSYGTDSGNTIYF. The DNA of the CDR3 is TGTGCCAGCAGCTACGGGACGGACTCTGGAAACACCATATATTTT.

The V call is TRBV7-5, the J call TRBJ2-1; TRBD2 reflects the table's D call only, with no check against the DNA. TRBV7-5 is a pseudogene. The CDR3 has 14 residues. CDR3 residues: CVRSLGPRYNEQFF. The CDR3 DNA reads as TGTGTCAGAAGCTTAGGGCCTAGATACAATGAGCAGTTCTTC.

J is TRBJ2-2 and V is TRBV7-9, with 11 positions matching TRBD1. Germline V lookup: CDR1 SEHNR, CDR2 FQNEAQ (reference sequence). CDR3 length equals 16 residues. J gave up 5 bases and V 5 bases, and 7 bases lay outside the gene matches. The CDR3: CASSDSDRGRTGELFF. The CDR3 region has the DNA TGTGCCAGCAGCGATTCGGACAGGGGGCGGACCGGGGAGCTGTTTTTT.

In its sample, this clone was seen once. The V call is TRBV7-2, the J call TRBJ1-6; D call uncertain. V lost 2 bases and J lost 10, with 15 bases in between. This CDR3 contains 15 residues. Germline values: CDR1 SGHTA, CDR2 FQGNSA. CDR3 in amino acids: CASSLSRGVDSPLHF. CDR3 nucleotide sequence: TGTGCCAGCAGCTTATCTCGGGGTGTTGACTCACCCCTCCACTTT.

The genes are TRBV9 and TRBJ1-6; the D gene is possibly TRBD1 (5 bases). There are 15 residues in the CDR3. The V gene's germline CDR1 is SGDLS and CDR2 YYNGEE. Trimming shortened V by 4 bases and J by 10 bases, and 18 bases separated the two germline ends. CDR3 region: CASSLTGTDGSPLHF. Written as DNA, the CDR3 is TGTGCCAGCAGCTTAACCGGGACGGACGGATCACCCCTCCACTTT.

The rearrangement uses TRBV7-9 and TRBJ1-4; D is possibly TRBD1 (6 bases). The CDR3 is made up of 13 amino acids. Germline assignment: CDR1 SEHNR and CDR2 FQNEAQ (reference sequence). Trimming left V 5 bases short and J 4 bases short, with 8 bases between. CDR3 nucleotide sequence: TGTGCCAGCAGCGCACAGGGTAATGAAAAACTGTTTTTT. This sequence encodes CASSAQGNEKLFF. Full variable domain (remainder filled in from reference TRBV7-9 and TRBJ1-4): DTGVSQNPRHKITKRGQNVTFRCDPISEHNRLYWYRQTLGQGPEFLTYFQNEAQLEKSRLLSDRFSAERPKGSFSTLEIQRTEQGDSAMYLCASSAQGNEKLFFGSGTQLSVL.

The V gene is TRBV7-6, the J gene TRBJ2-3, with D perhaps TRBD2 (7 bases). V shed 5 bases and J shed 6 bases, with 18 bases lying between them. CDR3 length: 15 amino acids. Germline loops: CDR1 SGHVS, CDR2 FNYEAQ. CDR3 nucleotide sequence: TGTGCCAGCAGCCTTGGAGTTGGGGGGGCGGATACGCAGTATTTT. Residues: CASSLGVGGADTQYF.

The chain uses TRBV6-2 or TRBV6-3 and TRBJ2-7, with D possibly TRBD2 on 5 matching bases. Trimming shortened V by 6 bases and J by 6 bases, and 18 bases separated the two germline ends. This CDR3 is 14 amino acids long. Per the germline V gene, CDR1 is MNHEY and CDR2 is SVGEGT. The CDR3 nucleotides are TGTGCCAGCAGCCCCCTGGTCGGGGAAGCCGAGCAGTACTTC. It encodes CASSPLVGEAEQYF.

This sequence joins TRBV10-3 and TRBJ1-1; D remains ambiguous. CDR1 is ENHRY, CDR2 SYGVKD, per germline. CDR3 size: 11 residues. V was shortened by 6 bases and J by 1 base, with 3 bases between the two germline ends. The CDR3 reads CAIRGNTEAFF. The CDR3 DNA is TGTGCCATCAGGGGGAACACTGAAGCTTTCTTT.

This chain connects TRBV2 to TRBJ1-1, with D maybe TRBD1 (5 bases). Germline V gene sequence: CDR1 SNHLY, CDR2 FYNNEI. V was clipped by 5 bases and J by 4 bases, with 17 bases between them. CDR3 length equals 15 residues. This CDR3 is CASSTLGGLRTEAFF. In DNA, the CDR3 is TGTGCCAGCAGTACTCTGGGGGGGTTACGCACTGAAGCTTTCTTT.

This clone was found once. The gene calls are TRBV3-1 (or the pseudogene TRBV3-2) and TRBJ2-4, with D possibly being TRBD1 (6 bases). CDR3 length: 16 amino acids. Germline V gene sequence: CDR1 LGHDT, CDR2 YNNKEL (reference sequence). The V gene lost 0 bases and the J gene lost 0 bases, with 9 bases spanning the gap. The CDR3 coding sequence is TGTGCCAGCAGCCAAGAAGGGGACATAGCCAAAAACATTCAGTACTTC. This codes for CASSQEGDIAKNIQYF.

The CDR3 is CASSQGAGPNYGYTF. Here the CDR3 DNA reads TGCGCCAGCAGTCAAGGGGCCGGACCTAACTATGGCTACACCTTC. The gene calls are TRBV5-1 and TRBJ1-2; possibly TRBD1 for D (5 bases). The CDR3 is 15 residues long. Deletions cut 5 bases from V and 0 bases from J, with 14 bases between. Germline CDR1 reads SGHRS; CDR2 reads YFSETQ.

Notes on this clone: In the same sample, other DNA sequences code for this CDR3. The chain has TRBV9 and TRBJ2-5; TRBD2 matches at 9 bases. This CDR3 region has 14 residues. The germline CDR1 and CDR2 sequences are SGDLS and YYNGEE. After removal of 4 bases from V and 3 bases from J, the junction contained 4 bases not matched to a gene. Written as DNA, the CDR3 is TGTGCCAGCAGCTTGGGACTAGCAGAAGAGACCCAGTACTTC. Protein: CASSLGLAEETQYF.

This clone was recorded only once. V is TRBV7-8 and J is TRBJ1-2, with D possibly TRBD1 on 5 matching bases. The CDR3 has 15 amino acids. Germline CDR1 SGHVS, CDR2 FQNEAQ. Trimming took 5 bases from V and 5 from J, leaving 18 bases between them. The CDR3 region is CASSPPGRAIYGYTF. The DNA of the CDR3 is TGTGCCAGCAGCCCGCCAGGGAGGGCCATATATGGCTACACCTTC.

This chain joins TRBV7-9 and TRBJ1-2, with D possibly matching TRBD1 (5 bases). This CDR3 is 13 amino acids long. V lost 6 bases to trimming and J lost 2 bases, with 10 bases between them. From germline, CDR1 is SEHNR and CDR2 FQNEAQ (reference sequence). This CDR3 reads CASSWGLNYGYTF. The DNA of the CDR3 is TGTGCCAGCAGTTGGGGCCTCAACTATGGCTACACCTTC.

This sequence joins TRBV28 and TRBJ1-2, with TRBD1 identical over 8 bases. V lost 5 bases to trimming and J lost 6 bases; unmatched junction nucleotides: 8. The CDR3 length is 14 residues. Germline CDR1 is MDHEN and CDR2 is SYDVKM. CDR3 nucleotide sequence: TGTGCCAGCAGTAGGGACAGGCCCTTAGATGGCTACACCTTC. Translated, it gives CASSRDRPLDGYTF.

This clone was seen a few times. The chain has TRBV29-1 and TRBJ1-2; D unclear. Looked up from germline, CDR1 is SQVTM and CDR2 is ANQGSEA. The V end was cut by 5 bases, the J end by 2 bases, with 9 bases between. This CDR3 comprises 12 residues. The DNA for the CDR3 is TGCAGCGTTCTCACGGGGAACTATGGCTACACCTTC. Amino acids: CSVLTGNYGYTF.

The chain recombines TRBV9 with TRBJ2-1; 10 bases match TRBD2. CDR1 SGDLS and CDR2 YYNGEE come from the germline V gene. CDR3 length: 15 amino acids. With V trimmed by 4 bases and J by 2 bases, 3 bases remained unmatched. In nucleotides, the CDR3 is TGTGCCAGCAGCCCGGGACTAGCGACCTACAATGAGCAGTTCTTC. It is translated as CASSPGLATYNEQFF.

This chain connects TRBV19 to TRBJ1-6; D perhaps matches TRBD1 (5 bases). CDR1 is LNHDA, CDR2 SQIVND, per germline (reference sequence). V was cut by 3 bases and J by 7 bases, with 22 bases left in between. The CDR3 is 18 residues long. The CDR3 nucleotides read TGTGCCAGTAGTATTCGGTCTGAGGGGCGGAGTAGAAATTCACCCCTCCACTTT. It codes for CASSIRSEGRSRNSPLHF. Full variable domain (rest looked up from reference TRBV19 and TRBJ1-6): DGGITQSPKYLFRKEGQNVTLSCEQNLNHDAMYWYRQDPGQGLRLIYYSQIVNDFQKGDIAEGYSVSREKKESFPLTVTSAQKNPTAFYLCASSIRSEGRSRNSPLHFGNGTRLTVT.

CDR3 region: CASSPDTYGYTF. The CDR3 DNA reads TGTGCCAGCAGTCCAGACACCTATGGCTACACCTTC. The rearrangement joins TRBV27 to TRBJ1-2; D ambiguous. This CDR3 comprises 12 residues. The germline CDR1 and CDR2 sequences are MNHEY and SMNVEV (reference sequence). Trimming stripped 5 bases from V and 4 bases from J, with 8 bases between.

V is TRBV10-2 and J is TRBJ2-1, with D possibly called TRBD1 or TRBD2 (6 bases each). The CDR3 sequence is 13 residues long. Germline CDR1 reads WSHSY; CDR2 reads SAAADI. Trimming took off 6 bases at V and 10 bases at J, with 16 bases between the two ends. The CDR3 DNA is TGCGCCAGCAGGTATAATCCGGGGGCAGAGCAGTTCTTC. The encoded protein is CASRYNPGAEQFF.

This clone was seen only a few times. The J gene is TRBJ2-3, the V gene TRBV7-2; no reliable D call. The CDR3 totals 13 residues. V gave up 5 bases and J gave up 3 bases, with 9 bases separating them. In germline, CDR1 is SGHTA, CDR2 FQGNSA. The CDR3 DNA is TGTGCCAGCAGCCTAGGCAGAACAGATACGCAGTATTTT. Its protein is CASSLGRTDTQYF.

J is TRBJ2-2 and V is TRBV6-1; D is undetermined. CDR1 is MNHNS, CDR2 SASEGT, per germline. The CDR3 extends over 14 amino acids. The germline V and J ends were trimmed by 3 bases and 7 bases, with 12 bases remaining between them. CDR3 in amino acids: CASSDRAGYGELFF. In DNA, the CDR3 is TGTGCCAGCAGTGACCGGGCCGGGTACGGGGAGCTGTTTTTT.

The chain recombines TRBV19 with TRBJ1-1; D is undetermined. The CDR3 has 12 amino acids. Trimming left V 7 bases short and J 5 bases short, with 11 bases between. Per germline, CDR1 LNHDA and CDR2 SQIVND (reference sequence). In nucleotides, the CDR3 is TGTGCCAGTATTCGCCGGTGGACTGAAGCTTTCTTT. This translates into CASIRRWTEAFF.